This note documents a single T cell receptor (beta chain) sequence. The V and J ends lost 1 base and 1 base respectively, with 7 bases between them. From germline, CDR1 is KGHSH and CDR2 LQKENI. The CDR3 has 14 residues. The sample comes from a study of blood T cell repertoires in COVID-19. Assay: immunoSEQ multiplex PCR; the TCRdb copy retains only in-frame clones and omits some. The repertoire holds fewer than 200,000 clones, with around four fifths as singletons. The chain couples TRBV18 to TRBJ2-5; D is ambiguous. The source material was peripheral blood. The TCR originated in a woman older than 75 with active or convalescent COVID-19. CDR3 DNA sequence: TGTGCCAGCTCACCACTGTACAGCCAAGAGACCCAGTACTTC. Translated, it gives CASSPLYSQETQYF.